This passage covers 31 T cell receptor beta chains from one sample sequenced in a study of cytomegalovirus exposure and HLA in healthy donors. The PCR contained 60 Vbeta and 13 Jbeta primers. Some clones are missing from TCRdb's copy, which holds only in-frame ones; the method was immunoSEQ multiplex PCR. The sample has about 130,000 clones; less than 85% are singletons. The specimen was PBMCs. The receptors were sampled from a man aged 18 to 30 in good health and CMV-seropositive.

The chain combines TRBV5-4 with TRBJ1-2, with a weak D call TRBD1 (6 bases). The V end was cut by 2 bases, the J end by 3 bases, with 11 bases between. The CDR3 runs to 14 residues. Looked up from germline, CDR1 is SGHNT and CDR2 is YYREEE (reference sequence). The CDR3: CASSLSGADYGYTF. CDR3 sequence (DNA): TGTGCCAGCAGCTTATCAGGGGCTGACTATGGCTACACCTTC.

This chain joins TRBV13 and TRBJ2-7; 10 bases match TRBD2. V lost 5 bases, J lost 5 bases, and 12 bases stayed unmatched. This CDR3 region has 16 residues. Germline V lookup: CDR1 PRHDT, CDR2 FYEKMQ (reference sequence). As DNA, the CDR3 is TGTGCCAGCAGCCCAGCGAACGGAGCGGGAGGGGACGAGCAGTACTTC. This gives the protein CASSPANGAGGDEQYF. The full variable domain, its missing parts supplied by reference TRBV13 and TRBJ2-7, is AAGVIQSPRHLIKEKRETATLKCYPIPRHDTVYWYQQGPGQDPQFLISFYEKMQSDKGSIPDRFSAQQFSDYHSELNMSSLELGDSALYFCASSPANGAGGDEQYFGPGTRLTVT.

The chain couples TRBV30 to TRBJ2-2; 9 bases align to TRBD1. CDR3 length: 15 residues. Germline loops: CDR1 GTSNPN, CDR2 SVGIG (reference sequence). With V trimmed by 2 bases and J by 6 bases, 7 bases remained unmatched. The DNA of the CDR3 is TGTGCCTGGAGTTTCGGTACAGGGGGCCCCGGGGAGCTGTTTTTT. It codes for CAWSFGTGGPGELFF.

The chain has TRBV10-1 and TRBJ1-2; D is perhaps TRBD1 (6 bases). Germline values: CDR1 WNHNN, CDR2 SYGVQD (reference sequence). The CDR3 extends over 15 amino acids. V lost 10 bases, J lost 4 bases, and 22 bases lay in between. The CDR3 sequence: CATSDLTGLCYGYTF. CDR3 coding DNA: TGCGCCACCTCCGACCTCACAGGGCTTTGCTATGGCTACACCTTC.

The chain couples TRBV28 to TRBJ1-6, with D perhaps TRBD1 (5 bases). The CDR3 runs to 16 residues. Germline V gene sequence: CDR1 MDHEN, CDR2 SYDVKM. The V end was cut by 5 bases, the J end by 7 bases, with 18 bases between. In DNA form, the CDR3 reads TGTGCCAGCAGTAACTACCCAGCAGGGCTGAATTCACCCCTCCACTTT. Protein sequence: CASSNYPAGLNSPLHF.

The genes are TRBV5-1 and TRBJ2-5; 8 nucleotides agree with TRBD1. With 3 bases clipped from V and 2 bases from J, the junction kept 3 bases outside the gene matches. Germline V CDR1 and CDR2: SGHRS, YFSETQ. This CDR3 contains 14 residues. CDR3 residues: CASSSRTGQETQYF. As DNA, the CDR3 is TGCGCCAGCAGCTCCCGGACAGGGCAAGAGACCCAGTACTTC. The full variable domain, with the rest looked up from reference TRBV5-1 and TRBJ2-5, is KAGVTQTPRYLIKTRGQQVTLSCSPISGHRSVSWYQQTPGQGLQFLFEYFSETQRNKGNFPGRFSGRQFSNSRSEMNVSTLELGDSALYLCASSSRTGQETQYFGPGTRLLVL.

The chain has TRBV5-1 and TRBJ1-3; 8 positions match TRBD1. The CDR3 runs 15 residues. With 8 bases clipped from V and 0 bases from J, the junction kept 7 bases outside the gene matches. CDR1 SGHRS and CDR2 YFSETQ come from the germline V gene. The CDR3 DNA follows: TGCGCCAGTGGGACAGGTTCGATCTCTGGAAACACCATATATTTT. Protein: CASGTGSISGNTIYF. The full variable domain, completed using reference TRBV5-1 and TRBJ1-3, is KAGVTQTPRYLIKTRGQQVTLSCSPISGHRSVSWYQQTPGQGLQFLFEYFSETQRNKGNFPGRFSGRQFSNSRSEMNVSTLELGDSALYLCASGTGSISGNTIYFGEGSWLTVV.

The chain carries TRBV6-5 and TRBJ2-5; tentatively, D is TRBD1 (6 bases). The J call may be mistaken, given a closer DNA end match to TRBJ2-7. There are 15 residues in the CDR3. The V gene's germline CDR1 is MNHEY and CDR2 SVGAGI. The chain's CDR3 is CASTASPGVSYEQYF. CDR3 DNA: TGTGCCAGCACCGCCTCCCCAGGGGTCTCCTACGAGCAGTACTTC.

The chain has TRBV18 and TRBJ2-3; perhaps TRBD2 as D (5 bases). The germline V gene has CDR1 KGHSH and CDR2 LQKENI. V lost 6 bases to trimming and J lost 0 bases, with 10 bases between them. This CDR3 is built from 14 residues. DNA of the CDR3: TGTGCCAGCTCCCCGGGATATAGCACAGATACGCAGTATTTT. Its translation: CASSPGYSTDTQYF.

The chain employs TRBV30 and TRBJ2-2; D call uncertain. V was cut by 1 base and J by 2 bases, with 2 bases left in between. CDR1 and CDR2 from the germline V gene are GTSNPN and SVGIG (reference sequence). The length of the CDR3 is 12 residues. DNA of the CDR3: TGTGCCTGGAGTGCTAACACCGGGGAGCTGTTTTTT. This encodes CAWSANTGELFF.

This chain links TRBV2 with TRBJ1-1, with a tentative D call TRBD1 (6 bases). Trimming removed 1 base from V and 5 bases from J, with 8 bases in between. Germline V gives CDR1 SNHLY, CDR2 FYNNEI. The CDR3 is 13 residues long. CDR3: CASSEVRGTEAFF. The CDR3 region has the DNA TGTGCCAGCAGTGAAGTCAGGGGTACTGAAGCTTTCTTT.

V usage is TRBV19 and J usage is TRBJ1-2; D uncertain. Germline V gives CDR1 LNHDA, CDR2 SQIVND (reference sequence). CDR3 size: 14 residues. V was shortened by 5 bases and J by 4 bases, with 14 bases between the two germline ends. The CDR3 loop reads CASSDTHVGYGYTF. The CDR3 nucleotides are TGTGCCAGTAGTGACACCCACGTGGGCTATGGCTACACCTTC.

This clone was seen a single time. The rearrangement joins TRBV28 to TRBJ1-2; 7 bases are shared with TRBD1. Germline loops: CDR1 MDHEN, CDR2 SYDVKM. The CDR3 is 14 amino acids. The junction had 6 bases not matched to a gene; V was cut back by 5 bases and J by 3 bases. CDR3 nucleotide sequence: TGTGCCAGCAGTCCCGCCGACAGGGACTATGGCTACACCTTC. Protein product: CASSPADRDYGYTF.

This clone was observed a handful of times. The rearrangement links TRBV7-6 to TRBJ2-5; a weak D match, TRBD1 (6 bases). The length of the CDR3 is 16 residues. Trimming took off 0 bases at V and 4 bases at J, with 15 bases between the two ends. Germline CDR1 reads SGHVS; CDR2 reads FNYEAQ. The CDR3 nucleotides read TGTGCCAGCAGCTTAGCTACAGGGATTACGGGAGAGACCCAGTACTTC. This gives the protein CASSLATGITGETQYF.

The chain employs TRBV7-3 and TRBJ2-7; perhaps TRBD1 as D (5 bases). In germline, CDR1 is SGHTA, CDR2 FQGTGA. V was pared by 2 bases and J by 6 bases, with 11 bases between. CDR3 length: 13 amino acids. In nucleotides, the CDR3 is TGTGCCAGCAGCTTAGGGGCTCTGGGCGAGCAGTACTTC. This gives the protein CASSLGALGEQYF.

This chain connects TRBV28 to TRBJ2-2; 7 bases fit TRBD1. The germline gives CDR1 MDHEN, CDR2 SYDVKM. The CDR3 has 14 amino acids. Trimming at V came to 6 bases and at J to 3 bases, leaving 4 bases not matched to a gene. The CDR3 reads CASRRTGDTGELFF. Here the CDR3 DNA reads TGTGCCAGCAGACGTACAGGGGACACCGGGGAGCTGTTTTTT.

V and J are TRBV28 and TRBJ1-1, with TRBD1 as a possible D gene (6 bases). V was trimmed by 6 bases and J by 4 bases, leaving 15 bases between them. There are 14 residues in the CDR3. From germline, CDR1 is MDHEN and CDR2 SYDVKM. Here the CDR3 reads CASRLQGIGTEAFF. In DNA form, the CDR3 reads TGTGCCAGCAGGCTTCAGGGGATTGGCACTGAAGCTTTCTTT.

Turning to this clone: The same CDR3 also results from other DNA sequences found in this sample. The J gene is TRBJ2-3, the V gene TRBV7-9, with a possible D match to TRBD2 (5 bases). Trimming stripped 1 base from V and 0 bases from J, with 8 bases between. Per germline, CDR1 SEHNR and CDR2 FQNEAQ (reference sequence). This CDR3 comprises 15 residues. CDR3: CASSLVAGSTDTQYF. The CDR3 DNA follows: TGTGCCAGCAGCTTAGTGGCGGGTAGCACAGATACGCAGTATTTT.

The chain joins TRBV4-1 to TRBJ1-2; tentative D call: TRBD1 (5 bases). This CDR3 is built from 16 residues. CDR1 is MGHRA, CDR2 YSYEKL, per germline. V was pared by 1 base and J by 4 bases, with 16 bases between. DNA for the CDR3: TGCGCCAGCAGCCAAGTACCGGGACTGACCTTCTATGGCTACACCTTC. It translates to CASSQVPGLTFYGYTF.

This clone was observed a few times. The rearrangement links TRBV19 to TRBJ2-7; D is uncertain. Trimming took 1 base from V and 7 from J, leaving 26 bases between them. This CDR3 has 18 amino acids. Germline CDR1 is LNHDA and CDR2 is SQIVND (reference sequence). The CDR3 DNA is TGTGCCAGTAGTATAGTTAGTCCTTTAGAACTCATTCCTGTGGAGCAGTACTTC. Its protein product is CASSIVSPLELIPVEQYF.

This chain uses TRBV28 with TRBJ1-4; D might be TRBD1 (6 bases). Germline CDR1 reads MDHEN; CDR2 reads SYDVKM. The V end lost 8 bases, the J end lost 4 bases, and 17 bases lay between the germline ends. CDR3 size: 15 residues. CDR3 sequence: CASSFGQSFNEKLFF. Written as DNA, the CDR3 is TGTGCCAGCTCTTTTGGACAGTCCTTTAATGAAAAACTGTTTTTT. Using reference TRBV28 and TRBJ1-4 for the parts outside the CDR3, the full variable domain is DVKVTQSSRYLVKRTGEKVFLECVQDMDHENMFWYRQDPGLGLRLIYFSYDVKMKEKGDIPEGYSVSREKKERFSLILESASTNQTSMYLCASSFGQSFNEKLFFGSGTQLSVL.

The rearrangement joins TRBV6-1 to TRBJ1-6, with 7 bases fitting TRBD1. The trim removed 1 base at V and 7 bases at J, leaving 10 bases unmatched. CDR1 and CDR2 from the germline V gene are MNHNS and SASEGT. The CDR3 consists of 17 residues. DNA for the CDR3: TGTGCCAGCAGTGAAGGGACAGGAGGCATAGCGAATTCACCCCTCCACTTT. Translated, it gives CASSEGTGGIANSPLHF.

CDR3 loop: CASSPGLAAGEETQYF. The CDR3 coding sequence is TGTGCCAGCAGTCCGGGACTAGCGGCCGGGGAAGAGACCCAGTACTTC. The chain couples TRBV28 to TRBJ2-5; 11 positions match TRBD2. V lost 5 bases and J lost 3; bases outside the gene matches: 8. Looked up from germline, CDR1 is MDHEN and CDR2 is SYDVKM. This CDR3 is 16 amino acids long.

This sequence joins TRBV28 and TRBJ2-1; 7 nucleotides agree with TRBD1. From germline, CDR1 is MDHEN and CDR2 SYDVKM. Trimming took 5 bases from V and 7 from J; bases not matched to a gene: 8. This CDR3 spans 14 amino acids. As DNA, the CDR3 is TGTGCCAGCAGTCCAGGGACAGCCTTTAATGAGCAGTTCTTC. Encoded protein: CASSPGTAFNEQFF.

CDR3 DNA sequence: TGCGCCAGCAGTCGTGGGACAGGGGAGGGGGTTGAGCAGTTCTTC. Translation gives CASSRGTGEGVEQFF. J is TRBJ2-1 and V is TRBV23-1; 10 nucleotides line up with TRBD1. TRBV23-1 is flagged as an ORF with uncertain function. Trimming removed 4 bases from V and 9 bases from J; junction bases left unmatched: 9. There are 15 residues in the CDR3.

The chain links TRBV13 to TRBJ1-1, with 7 bases identical to TRBD1. With 5 bases clipped from V and 2 bases from J, the junction kept 8 bases outside the gene matches. The CDR3 covers 15 residues. Germline-derived CDR1 and CDR2 are PRHDT and FYEKMQ (reference sequence). The chain's CDR3 is CASSPRTGKNTEAFF. In DNA, the CDR3 is TGTGCCAGCAGCCCCCGGACAGGAAAAAACACTGAAGCTTTCTTT.

This chain connects TRBV6-1 to TRBJ2-7; 11 nucleotides line up with TRBD2. From germline, CDR1 is MNHNS and CDR2 SASEGT. V lost 6 bases, J lost 2 bases, and 6 bases stayed unmatched. The CDR3 covers 15 residues. The CDR3 sequence: CASRLLAGDPYEQYF. The CDR3 DNA sequence: TGTGCCAGCAGATTACTAGCGGGAGACCCCTACGAGCAGTACTTC.

The chain couples TRBV11-1 to TRBJ1-1; a possible D gene is TRBD1 (5 bases). The CDR3 is 15 residues long. From germline, CDR1 is SGHAT and CDR2 FQDESV (reference sequence). V lost 7 bases to trimming and J lost 0 bases, with 15 bases between them. CDR3 nucleotide sequence: TGTGCCAGCACGGAGATAACAGGCTTGAACACTGAAGCTTTCTTT. The encoded protein is CASTEITGLNTEAFF.

The rearrangement uses TRBV10-2 and TRBJ1-1; D is uncertain. This CDR3 is 14 amino acids long. Trimming cost V 1 base and J 4 bases, with 10 bases left between them. Germline V gene lookup returns CDR1 WSHSY and CDR2 SAAADI. The CDR3 coding sequence is TGCGCCAGCAGTGAGTACGGGGTGGTCACTGAAGCTTTCTTT. Its protein product is CASSEYGVVTEAFF.

This chain uses TRBV5-6 with TRBJ2-7; no firm D call. The germline CDR1 and CDR2 sequences are SGHDT and YYEEEE. There are 11 residues in the CDR3. Between the trimmed V and J ends, which lost 2 bases and 5 bases, there was a span of 5 bases. CDR3 protein: CASSFAHEQYF. The CDR3 DNA reads as TGTGCCAGCAGCTTTGCGCACGAGCAGTACTTC.

The J gene is TRBJ2-1, the V gene TRBV28, with D tentatively TRBD1 (6 bases). Germline CDR1 MDHEN, CDR2 SYDVKM. The CDR3 spans 16 residues. V was clipped by 6 bases and J by 1 base, with 16 bases between them. CDR3 coding DNA: TGTGCCAGCAGCCTTACCGGCCAGGGGTCCTACAATGAGCAGTTCTTC. Amino acids: CASSLTGQGSYNEQFF.